One sample yielded the 31 T cell receptor beta chains listed below, sequenced in a study of CD8 T cells in Susac syndrome (dated by TCRdb to between 2018 and 2020). The protocol used for the library was the immunoSEQ multiplex PCR assay. RNA was extracted using the RNeasy kit, and roughly 0.45 to 1 microgram was reverse transcribed with random hexamers. TCRdb itself trimmed the public reads at Q25 with fastp, ran MiXCR and retained productive beta chains. Each entry merges the rows of one CDR3 protein and shows their most common DNA and genes. The sample table shows approximately 220,000 distinct CDR3 sequences, and 80% to 95% are seen once. The ten biggest clones cover about 0.13% of the sample. Sequenced input: CD8+ T cells from PBMCs. Every receptor here comes from a human donor with multiple sclerosis.

In regard to this clonotype: The junction does not match germline at one end; this may be a read error. The chain recombines TRBV7-8 with TRBJ2-2; no reliable D call. Germline V gene lookup returns CDR1 SGHVS and CDR2 FQNEAQ. The CDR3 consists of 13 residues. Here the CDR3 reads CASSLGNSGELFF. The CDR3 coding sequence is TGTGCCAGCAGCTTAGGGAACAGCGGGGAGCTGTTTTTT. The full variable domain, its missing parts supplied by reference TRBV7-8 and TRBJ2-2, is GAGVSQSPRYKVAKRGQDVALRCDPISGHVSLFWYQQALGQGPEFLTYFQNEAQLDKSGLPSDRFFAERPEGSVSTLKIQRTQQEDSAVYLCASSLGNSGELFFGEGSRLTVL.

The chain recombines TRBV5-1 with TRBJ2-7; D might be TRBD2 (6 bases). Germline CDR1 is SGHRS and CDR2 is YFSETQ. Trimming shortened V by 3 bases and J by 5 bases, and 18 bases separated the two germline ends. This CDR3 has 15 amino acids. CDR3 sequence: CASSSELRRGDEQYF. CDR3 bases: TGCGCCAGCAGCTCCGAACTTAGGAGGGGAGACGAGCAGTACTTC. Looking up the rest from reference TRBV5-1 and TRBJ2-7 gives the full variable domain: KAGVTQTPRYLIKTRGQQVTLSCSPISGHRSVSWYQQTPGQGLQFLFEYFSETQRNKGNFPGRFSGRQFSNSRSEMNVSTLELGDSALYLCASSSELRRGDEQYFGPGTRLTVT.

This rearrangement joins TRBV29-1 to TRBJ1-2; no firm D call. The CDR3 covers 14 residues. V was trimmed by 4 bases and J by 4 bases, leaving 16 bases between them. Germline CDR1 and CDR2: SQVTM and ANQGSEA. The CDR3 nucleotides read TGCAGCGTTGTTTCCGACTGGGGTCCCTATGGCTACACCTTC. This sequence encodes CSVVSDWGPYGYTF.

The gene calls are TRBV5-6 and TRBJ2-1; D is unresolved. Germline V CDR1 and CDR2: SGHDT, YYEEEE. The V and J ends lost 2 bases and 5 bases respectively, with 14 bases between them. There are 15 residues in the CDR3. CDR3: CASSFWRGEHNEQFF. DNA for the CDR3: TGTGCCAGCAGCTTCTGGCGCGGAGAACACAATGAGCAGTTCTTC.

The genes are TRBV9 and TRBJ1-1, with D tentatively TRBD1 (5 bases). V lost 0 bases and J 8 bases, leaving 11 bases between the germline ends. Germline V gene lookup returns CDR1 SGDLS and CDR2 YYNGEE. There are 13 residues in the CDR3. CDR3 region: CASSVEGVSEAFF. DNA for the CDR3: TGTGCCAGCAGCGTAGAAGGGGTTTCCGAAGCTTTCTTT.

The CDR3 here is CASSPFYGSLYEQYF. CDR3 bases: TGTGCCAGTAGTCCCTTCTACGGGTCTCTCTACGAGCAGTACTTC. The chain uses TRBV19 and TRBJ2-7; D gene unclear. The CDR3 length is 15 residues. The germline V gene has CDR1 LNHDA and CDR2 SQIVND (reference sequence). Trimming shortened V by 5 bases and J by 3 bases, and 17 bases separated the two germline ends.

The gene calls are TRBV18 and TRBJ1-2; D is ambiguous. The length of the CDR3 is 14 residues. Germline loops: CDR1 KGHSH, CDR2 LQKENI. The V end was cut by 5 bases, the J end by 6 bases, with 16 bases between. CDR3 coding DNA: TGTGCCAGCTCAGACGCATCCGCTGCGGATGGCTACACCTTC. Translation: CASSDASAADGYTF. The variable domain in full, completed from reference TRBV18 and TRBJ1-2, reads NAGVMQNPRHLVRRRGQEARLRCSPMKGHSHVYWYRQLPEEGLKFMVYLQKENIIDESGMPKERFSAEFPKEGPSILRIQQVVRGDSAAYFCASSDASAADGYTFGSGTRLTVV.

This chain uses TRBV12-3 or TRBV12-4 with TRBJ1-6, with D possibly matching TRBD1 (5 bases). The germline V and J ends were trimmed by 5 bases and 10 bases, with 12 bases remaining between them. CDR3 length equals 13 residues. The CDR3 DNA reads TGTGCCAGCAGTGGAAGTCAGGGCTCACCCCTCCACTTT. It is translated as CASSGSQGSPLHF.

This rearrangement joins TRBV20-1 to TRBJ2-5; D perhaps matches TRBD2 (6 bases). This CDR3 spans 12 amino acids. Germline V gene sequence: CDR1 DFQATT, CDR2 SNEGSKA (reference sequence). V shed 7 bases and J shed 5 bases, with 14 bases lying between them. CDR3 in amino acids: CSGAEGRETQYF. The CDR3 DNA is TGCAGTGGGGCGGAGGGGCGGGAGACCCAGTACTTC.

V usage is TRBV15 and J usage is TRBJ2-1, with TRBD2 matching over 11 bases. The ends lost 5 bases at V and 7 bases at J; junction bases unmatched: 7. Per germline, CDR1 LNHNV and CDR2 YYDKDF (reference sequence). This CDR3 is 15 amino acids long. This chain's CDR3 is CATSAIGLAGNEQFF. In nucleotides, the CDR3 is TGTGCCACCAGCGCAATTGGACTAGCGGGTAATGAGCAGTTCTTC.

Only a few counts were recorded for this clonotype. The chain combines TRBV9 with TRBJ2-7, with D uncertain. This CDR3 region has 14 residues. From germline, CDR1 is SGDLS and CDR2 YYNGEE. V was clipped by 0 bases and J by 2 bases, with 9 bases between them. The CDR3 region has the DNA TGTGCCAGCAGCGTAGCTGGGTCCCCCTACGAGCAGTACTTC. This sequence encodes CASSVAGSPYEQYF.

This chain connects TRBV14 to TRBJ1-3; 7 bases are shared with TRBD1. Trimming removed 4 bases from V and 2 bases from J; junction bases left unmatched: 2. Looked up from germline, CDR1 is SGHDN and CDR2 is FVKESK. This CDR3 has 14 amino acids. The CDR3 loop is CASSRQGTGNTIYF. In nucleotides, the CDR3 is TGTGCCAGCAGCCGACAGGGAACTGGAAACACCATATATTTT.

The chain couples TRBV25-1 to TRBJ2-5, with TRBD2 identical over 7 bases. Germline lookup yields CDR1 MGHDK and CDR2 SYGVNS. The CDR3 is 13 amino acids. J gave up 3 bases and V 6 bases, and 4 bases lay outside the gene matches. CDR3 nucleotides: TGTGCCAGCAGGGGGGGGGAAGAAGAGACCCAGTACTTC. Translated, it gives CASRGGEEETQYF.

This chain links TRBV6-5 with TRBJ2-6, with D perhaps TRBD2 (6 bases). With 8 bases removed from V and 0 bases from J, the gap between germline ends came to 11 bases. The CDR3 covers 15 residues. CDR1 is MNHEY and CDR2 is SVGAGI in the germline V gene. CDR3 DNA sequence: TGTGCCAGCCGGGACTTCAGCTCTGGGGCCAACGTCCTGACTTTC. Translating it yields CASRDFSSGANVLTF.

This chain's CDR3 is CASGLNGYNEQFF. The CDR3 nucleotides read TGCGCATCGGGGCTCAACGGCTACAATGAGCAGTTCTTC. The chain uses TRBV4-1 and TRBJ2-1; D could derive from TRBD1 or TRBD2 (5 bases each). The CDR3 has 13 amino acids. Germline V gene sequence: CDR1 MGHRA, CDR2 YSYEKL.

The rearrangement links TRBV19 to TRBJ2-3; 10 positions agree with TRBD1. V trimming: 4 bases; J trimming: 5 bases; junction bases outside the gene matches: 3. The CDR3 runs to 14 residues. Germline CDR1 reads LNHDA; CDR2 reads SQIVND (reference sequence). This CDR3 is CASSTDRGRDTQYF. The CDR3 DNA is TGTGCCAGTAGTACCGACAGGGGGCGAGATACGCAGTATTTT.

This sequence joins TRBV9 and TRBJ1-2, with TRBD1 as a possible D gene (6 bases). The CDR3 runs to 15 residues. The V end was cut by 0 bases, the J end by 7 bases, with 16 bases between. Germline assignment: CDR1 SGDLS and CDR2 YYNGEE. The CDR3 spells CASSVASGQDLGYTF. The CDR3 DNA is TGTGCCAGCAGCGTAGCTTCGGGACAAGACCTTGGCTACACCTTC. Full variable domain (outside the CDR3, taken from reference TRBV9 and TRBJ1-2): DSGVTQTPKHLITATGQRVTLRCSPRSGDLSVYWYQQSLDQGLQFLIQYYNGEERAKGNILERFSAQQFPDLHSELNLSSLELGDSALYFCASSVASGQDLGYTFGSGTRLTVV.

This chain uses TRBV2 with TRBJ1-1, with D tentatively TRBD1 (5 bases). This CDR3 has 14 amino acids. With 6 bases removed from V and 2 bases from J, the gap between germline ends came to 13 bases. Germline V CDR1 and CDR2: SNHLY, FYNNEI. CDR3 region: CASRVIGANTEAFF. The CDR3 bases are TGTGCCAGCAGGGTAATCGGGGCTAACACTGAAGCTTTCTTT. The full variable domain, in which reference TRBV2 and TRBJ1-1 provide the parts outside the CDR3, is EPEVTQTPSHQVTQMGQEVILRCVPISNHLYFYWYRQILGQKVEFLVSFYNNEISEKSEIFDDQFSVERPDGSNFTLKIRSTKLEDSAMYFCASRVIGANTEAFFGQGTRLTVV.

The rearrangement joins TRBV6-5 to TRBJ1-5, with D possibly matching TRBD1 (6 bases). Trimming took off 6 bases at V and 6 bases at J, with 18 bases between the two ends. CDR3 length: 15 amino acids. The germline gives CDR1 MNHEY, CDR2 SVGAGI. CDR3 in DNA: TGTGCCAGCAGCTTGGGACAAAATTTGGGTCAGCCCCAGCATTTT. Its protein product is CASSLGQNLGQPQHF.

The chain uses TRBV30 and TRBJ2-1; D remains ambiguous. The germline V gene encodes CDR1 GTSNPN and CDR2 SVGIG (reference sequence). The CDR3 consists of 11 residues. V was pared by 2 bases and J by 8 bases, with 7 bases between. The CDR3 loop is CAWSTSDEQFF. In DNA form, the CDR3 reads TGTGCCTGGAGTACATCAGATGAGCAGTTCTTC.

J is TRBJ2-1 and V is TRBV20-1; D unclear. Germline V gene lookup returns CDR1 DFQATT and CDR2 SNEGSKA (reference sequence). The CDR3 contains 13 residues. The CDR3 here is CSGEVEENNEQFF. The DNA of the CDR3 is TGCAGCGGCGAAGTCGAGGAGAACAATGAGCAGTTCTTC.

The gene calls are TRBV9 and TRBJ2-5; D is ambiguous. The V end lost 1 base, the J end lost 5 bases, and 12 bases lay between the germline ends. CDR1 SGDLS and CDR2 YYNGEE come from the germline V gene. There are 14 residues in the CDR3. CDR3 residues: CASSVHDATETQYF. The CDR3 DNA reads as TGTGCCAGCAGCGTACACGACGCAACGGAGACCCAGTACTTC.

The rearrangement joins TRBV20-1 to TRBJ2-7; 7 nucleotides agree with TRBD2. V gave up 4 bases and J gave up 1 base; unmatched junction bases: 7. The germline V gene encodes CDR1 DFQATT and CDR2 SNEGSKA (reference sequence). This CDR3 has 14 residues. The CDR3 reads CSANQAGVSYEQYF. CDR3 nucleotides: TGCAGTGCTAACCAGGCGGGAGTTTCCTACGAGCAGTACTTC.

The chain combines TRBV29-1 with TRBJ2-2; possibly TRBD1 or TRBD2 for D (6 bases each). This CDR3 region has 15 residues. Germline V gene sequence: CDR1 SQVTM, CDR2 ANQGSEA. Between the trimmed V and J ends, which lost 6 bases and 0 bases, there was a span of 14 bases. The CDR3 sequence is CSVIRGDANTGELFF. Written as DNA, the CDR3 is TGCAGCGTCATAAGGGGGGACGCGAACACCGGGGAGCTGTTTTTT.

This rearrangement joins TRBV19 to TRBJ1-5; D gene uncertain. Germline-derived CDR1 and CDR2 are LNHDA and SQIVND (reference sequence). CDR3 length equals 12 residues. Trimming took off 7 bases at V and 1 base at J, with 5 bases between the two ends. The CDR3 DNA reads TGTGCCAGTATGGGAAGCAATCAGCCCCAGCATTTT. Protein: CASMGSNQPQHF.

The chain uses TRBV4-1 and TRBJ2-7; 8 nucleotides agree with TRBD1. Germline lookup yields CDR1 MGHRA and CDR2 YSYEKL. With V trimmed by 0 bases and J by 7 bases, 8 bases remained unmatched. The CDR3 runs to 15 residues. The CDR3 DNA is TGCGCCAGCAGCCAAGATCTGGGCAGGGGGCGGGAGCAGTACTTC. It encodes CASSQDLGRGREQYF.

This clonotype has a single count. The chain carries TRBV14 and TRBJ1-2; no reliable D call. The CDR3 is made up of 14 amino acids. The germline CDR1 and CDR2 sequences are SGHDN and FVKESK. V was cut by 3 bases and J by 5 bases, with 13 bases left in between. CDR3 amino acids: CASSHSDGPYGYTF. CDR3 DNA sequence: TGTGCCAGCAGCCATTCAGACGGACCGTATGGCTACACCTTC.

The V gene is TRBV12-3 or TRBV12-4, the J gene TRBJ2-7, with D unresolved. The CDR3 spans 14 residues. Trimming took off 3 bases at V and 3 bases at J, with 12 bases between the two ends. The CDR3 DNA sequence: TGTGCCAGCAGTTTCGGGCAGTACATCTACGAGCAGTACTTC. Amino acid sequence: CASSFGQYIYEQYF.

This chain joins TRBV7-9 and TRBJ1-2, with TRBD1 as a possible D gene (6 bases). Germline assignment: CDR1 SEHNR and CDR2 FQNEAQ (reference sequence). The CDR3 has 12 residues. V was trimmed by 5 bases and J by 6 bases, leaving 10 bases between them. In nucleotides, the CDR3 is TGTGCCAGCAGCCCGGGACATAATGGCTACACCTTC. It yields the protein CASSPGHNGYTF. Variable domain in full (rest from reference TRBV7-9 and TRBJ1-2): DTGVSQNPRHKITKRGQNVTFRCDPISEHNRLYWYRQTLGQGPEFLTYFQNEAQLEKSRLLSDRFSAERPKGSFSTLEIQRTEQGDSAMYLCASSPGHNGYTFGSGTRLTVV.

The CDR3 here is CASADIGLPGHNEQFF. For the CDR3, the DNA is TGTGCCAGCGCGGATATAGGACTCCCGGGACACAATGAGCAGTTCTTC. V gene TRBV7-9 combines with J gene TRBJ2-1; D is tentatively TRBD1 or TRBD2 (5 bases each). V was shortened by 8 bases and J by 5 bases, with 22 bases between the two germline ends. The CDR3 extends over 16 amino acids. From germline, CDR1 is SEHNR and CDR2 FQNEAQ (reference sequence).

The chain combines TRBV7-2 with TRBJ1-1; 9 positions agree with TRBD1. After removal of 1 base from V and 7 bases from J, the junction contained 4 bases not matched to a gene. The CDR3 extends over 14 amino acids. Germline lookup yields CDR1 SGHTA and CDR2 FQGNSA. CDR3 sequence: CASSLGAGQGEAFF. CDR3 sequence (DNA): TGTGCCAGCAGCTTAGGGGCGGGACAGGGTGAAGCTTTCTTT.